This TCR beta chain was obtained from a study of beta chain features in type 1 diabetes. The authors reverse transcribed all of the isolated RNA, so sequencing captured expressed TCRB transcripts. Only in-frame clones appear in the TCRdb table, and some are missing; sequencing was by immunoSEQ multiplex PCR. The data show a few hundred thousand clones, around 21% seen once. Germline CDR1 and CDR2: MDHEN and SYDVKM. CDR3 length equals 15 residues. Trimming at V came to 3 bases and at J to 2 bases, leaving 3 bases not matched to a gene. Study-level points and caveats: Shortening of TCRB CDR3s, moderate but significant, appeared in all four CD4+ subsets of Type 1 diabetes patients.

This clone has just a few counts. The antigen is undetermined. J is TRBJ2-7 and V is TRBV28; 11 bases map to TRBD2. The sequencing sample was made of naive CD4+ T cells from blood. The TCR comes from a woman aged 40 to 50 with type 1 diabetes. In nucleotides, the CDR3 is TGTGCCAGCAGTTTGACTAGCGGGATGACCTACGAGCAGTACTTC. Residues: CASSLTSGMTYEQYF.